The 31 T cell receptor beta chains reported below all come from one sample, sequenced in a study of identical twins. MiXCR, applied by TCRdb to the 5' RACE reads, yields one record per CDR3 protein. The sample records 450,000 or so distinct CDR3 sequences, 13% to 15% being singletons. This sample was also put to use in a study of yellow fever vaccine responses in identical twins.

The sequencing input was CD4+ T cells sorted from blood. These receptors originate from a young woman in good health.

This clonotype was detected many times. The genes are TRBV5-1 and TRBJ2-1; possibly TRBD1 or TRBD2 for D (6 bases each). CDR3 length: 15 amino acids. V gave up 4 bases and J gave up 7 bases, with 18 bases separating them. The V gene's germline CDR1 is SGHRS and CDR2 YFSETQ. The chain's CDR3 is CASSRDRRGGNEQFF. In DNA, the CDR3 is TGCGCCAGCAGCCGAGACAGGAGGGGTGGAAATGAGCAGTTCTTC.

V usage is TRBV30 and J usage is TRBJ1-6; D gene unclear. CDR1 and CDR2 from the germline V gene are GTSNPN and SVGIG (reference sequence). V lost 1 base to trimming and J lost 7 bases, with 14 bases between them. The CDR3 extends over 15 amino acids. The DNA for the CDR3 is TGTGCCTGGAGTGCCACGAGAGTAGGGAATTCACCCCTCCACTTT. Translating gives CAWSATRVGNSPLHF.

This clonotype was counted a few times. The V call is TRBV5-1, the J call TRBJ2-1; 9 bases fit TRBD2. This CDR3 comprises 17 residues. V shed 0 bases and J 2 bases; nucleotides not matched to a gene: 6. Germline CDR1 and CDR2: SGHRS and YFSETQ. The CDR3 DNA reads as TGCGCCAGCAGCTTGGCCTTGGCGGGGGGGCCCTACAATGAGCAGTTCTTC. As protein: CASSLALAGGPYNEQFF. Based on the CDR3 plus reference TRBV5-1 and TRBJ2-1, the full variable domain is KAGVTQTPRYLIKTRGQQVTLSCSPISGHRSVSWYQQTPGQGLQFLFEYFSETQRNKGNFPGRFSGRQFSNSRSEMNVSTLELGDSALYLCASSLALAGGPYNEQFFGPGTRLTVL.

The chain carries TRBV29-1 and TRBJ2-3, with 11 bases aligning to TRBD2. The junction had 5 bases not matched to a gene; V was cut back by 3 bases and J by 0 bases. The CDR3 is 16 residues long. CDR1 SQVTM and CDR2 ANQGSEA come from the germline V gene. This CDR3 reads CSVEGLADSSTDTQYF. The CDR3 bases are TGCAGCGTTGAGGGACTAGCGGATTCTAGCACAGATACGCAGTATTTT.

The rearrangement joins TRBV18 to TRBJ1-2; TRBD1 might be the D (5 bases). The CDR3 loop spans 13 amino acids. Trimming left V 5 bases short and J 1 base short, with 8 bases between. The germline V gene encodes CDR1 KGHSH and CDR2 LQKENI. Here the CDR3 reads CASSGQVNYGYTF. The CDR3 DNA reads as TGTGCCAGCTCAGGACAAGTTAACTATGGCTACACCTTC. Full variable domain (outside the CDR3, taken from reference TRBV18 and TRBJ1-2): NAGVMQNPRHLVRRRGQEARLRCSPMKGHSHVYWYRQLPEEGLKFMVYLQKENIIDESGMPKERFSAEFPKEGPSILRIQQVVRGDSAAYFCASSGQVNYGYTFGSGTRLTVV.

This clonotype was observed a handful of times. V is TRBV11-2 and J is TRBJ2-5; D is perhaps TRBD2 (7 bases). The CDR3 has 16 amino acids. CDR1 and CDR2 from the germline V gene are SGHAT and FQNNGV. The V end was cut by 1 base, the J end by 1 base, with 13 bases between. In DNA form, the CDR3 reads TGTGCCAGCAGCTTAGTCCTCGGGGGGCCCCAAGAGACCCAGTACTTC. Protein product: CASSLVLGGPQETQYF.

V is TRBV25-1 and J is TRBJ2-5; D gene uncertain. Germline V gene lookup returns CDR1 MGHDK and CDR2 SYGVNS. There are 14 residues in the CDR3. V was clipped by 5 bases and J by 5 bases, with 15 bases between them. CDR3: CASSSAAYWETQYF. In DNA form, the CDR3 reads TGTGCCAGCAGTAGTGCTGCGTATTGGGAGACCCAGTACTTC. Filled out from reference TRBV25-1 and TRBJ2-5, the complete variable domain reads EADIYQTPRYLVIGTGKKITLECSQTMGHDKMYWYQQDPGMELHLIHYSYGVNSTEKGDLSSESTVSRIRTEHFPLTLESARPSHTSQYLCASSSAAYWETQYFGPGTRLLVL.

The CDR3 bases are TGTGCCAGCAGCCAAGATCGACTAGCGTCCAGCTACGAGCAGTACTTC. As protein: CASSQDRLASSYEQYF. J is TRBJ2-7 and V is TRBV3-1; 8 bases align to TRBD2. V was pared by 0 bases and J by 3 bases, with 7 bases of the junction left unmatched. There are 16 residues in the CDR3. The germline gives CDR1 LGHDT, CDR2 YNNKEL (reference sequence).

This clonotype turned up a few times. The V gene is TRBV7-2, the J gene TRBJ2-7; 16 bases line up with TRBD2. Germline trimming cut 5 bases from V and 2 bases from J; bases unmatched to any gene: 3. Germline V gene lookup returns CDR1 SGHTA and CDR2 FQGNSA. The CDR3 runs to 16 residues. The CDR3 spells CASSEGTSGGAYEQYF. In nucleotides, the CDR3 is TGTGCCAGCAGCGAGGGGACTAGCGGGGGGGCCTACGAGCAGTACTTC.

This clonotype was counted between two and nine times. The rearrangement uses TRBV20-1 and TRBJ2-3; TRBD1 aligns across 8 bases. Trimming removed 1 base from V and 7 bases from J; junction bases left unmatched: 10. The CDR3 extends over 15 amino acids. Germline CDR1 reads DFQATT; CDR2 reads SNEGSKA (reference sequence). The CDR3 loop is CSARGPQGAMYTQYF. The DNA for the CDR3 is TGCAGTGCTAGAGGTCCGCAGGGGGCTATGTATACGCAGTATTTT.

There are many counts of this clonotype. The CDR3 DNA reads TGCGCCAGCAGCTCAAAGGTTCGACAGGACCAAGAGACCCAGTACTTC. Its protein product is CASSSKVRQDQETQYF. V usage is TRBV5-1 and J usage is TRBJ2-5; D is perhaps TRBD1 (6 bases). With 3 bases removed from V and 0 bases from J, the gap between germline ends came to 15 bases. The CDR3 is 16 residues long. Germline CDR1 SGHRS, CDR2 YFSETQ.

In its sample, this clonotype was seen many times. V is TRBV10-3 and J is TRBJ2-3; no reliable D call. Germline CDR1 and CDR2: ENHRY and SYGVKD. V was trimmed by 0 bases and J by 2 bases, leaving 12 bases between them. The CDR3 length is 16 residues. The CDR3 sequence: CAISESSEGDTDTQYF. As DNA, the CDR3 is TGTGCCATCAGTGAGTCCAGTGAAGGTGACACAGATACGCAGTATTTT.

The chain combines TRBV12-3 or TRBV12-4 with TRBJ1-1; 9 bases fit TRBD1. CDR3 size: 13 residues. Trimming at V came to 3 bases and at J to 9 bases, leaving 5 bases not matched to a gene. The CDR3, as DNA: TGTGCCAGCAGTTTTAGGACAGGGGATCAAGCTTTCTTT. Its translation is CASSFRTGDQAFF.

The CDR3 region is CASSPFMTGELFF. The CDR3 nucleotides are TGTGCCAGCAGCCCCTTCATGACCGGGGAGCTGTTTTTT. This sequence joins TRBV7-2 and TRBJ2-2; D call uncertain. This CDR3 spans 13 amino acids. Trimming shortened V by 5 bases and J by 5 bases, and 9 bases separated the two germline ends. CDR1 and CDR2 (germline): SGHTA, FQGNSA.

The chain is built from TRBV7-3 and TRBJ2-4, with D possibly being TRBD1 (7 bases). The CDR3 totals 14 residues. Germline lookup yields CDR1 SGHTA and CDR2 FQGTGA. V was trimmed by 5 bases and J by 8 bases, leaving 16 bases between them. The DNA of the CDR3 is TGTGCCAGCAGCGCACAGGGGATAGCGGACATTCAGTACTTC. Translating it yields CASSAQGIADIQYF.

V and J are TRBV12-3 or TRBV12-4 and TRBJ1-1, with 8 bases lining up with TRBD1. J lost 12 bases, V lost 5 bases, and 8 bases had no gene match. This CDR3 is 12 amino acids long. The chain's CDR3 is CASSLDRGTTFF. The DNA for the CDR3 is TGTGCCAGCAGTCTAGACAGGGGCACGACTTTCTTT.

This clonotype was seen more than once but under ten times. This sequence joins TRBV20-1 and TRBJ2-7; no reliable D call. Trimming removed 6 bases at V and 4 bases at J, with 10 bases between. The CDR3 is made up of 11 amino acids. The V gene's germline CDR1 is DFQATT and CDR2 SNEGSKA (reference sequence). The CDR3 here is CSARYGYEQYF. DNA for the CDR3: TGCAGTGCCCGGTATGGATACGAGCAGTACTTC.

This clonotype has more than one count but fewer than ten. V usage is TRBV6-2 or TRBV6-3 and J usage is TRBJ2-1; D might be TRBD1 (5 bases). Germline V CDR1 and CDR2: MNHEY, SVGEGT. The V end lost 2 bases, the J end lost 8 bases, and 16 bases lay between the germline ends. This CDR3 is 15 amino acids long. The CDR3 region has the DNA TGTGCCAGCAGTTACCACCAACAGGAGCTGGATGAGCAGTTCTTC. Protein product: CASSYHQQELDEQFF.

This clonotype showed up just a few times. The chain joins TRBV20-1 to TRBJ2-7; no definite D call. This CDR3 region has 13 residues. The germline CDR1 and CDR2 sequences are DFQATT and SNEGSKA (reference sequence). Trimming left V 2 bases short and J 2 bases short, with 10 bases between. DNA for the CDR3: TGCAGTGCTAGAAGGCCTGGGGCCTACGAGCAGTACTTC. Amino acid sequence: CSARRPGAYEQYF.

V and J are TRBV20-1 and TRBJ2-7; tentative D call: TRBD2 (5 bases). CDR1 and CDR2 from the germline V gene are DFQATT and SNEGSKA (reference sequence). Trimming cost V 3 bases and J 2 bases, with 17 bases left between them. The CDR3 spans 15 residues. DNA of the CDR3: TGCAGTGCTAGTGATCCCAGCGGAACTCCCTACGAGCAGTACTTC. This gives the protein CSASDPSGTPYEQYF.

The rearrangement joins TRBV6-1 to TRBJ2-3, with a weak D call TRBD1 (5 bases). Germline loops: CDR1 MNHNS, CDR2 SASEGT. Trimming left V 6 bases short and J 0 bases short, with 13 bases between. The CDR3 has 15 residues. DNA of the CDR3: TGTGCCAGCAGCCTACAGGTCTTCAGCACAGATACGCAGTATTTT. Translation gives CASSLQVFSTDTQYF.

This clonotype was detected many times. The chain recombines TRBV28 with TRBJ2-7; tentatively, D is TRBD1 (7 bases). This CDR3 comprises 14 residues. Germline CDR1 MDHEN, CDR2 SYDVKM. The V end lost 2 bases, the J end lost 5 bases, and 13 bases lay between the germline ends. The CDR3: CASSLMARGDEQYF. CDR3 bases: TGTGCCAGCAGTTTAATGGCCAGGGGGGACGAGCAGTACTTC.

This chain joins TRBV6-1 and TRBJ2-2; D is ambiguous. The V and J ends lost 5 bases and 8 bases respectively, with 12 bases between them. The CDR3 covers 13 residues. Germline V CDR1 and CDR2: MNHNS, SASEGT. CDR3 residues: CASSSLFAGELFF. The CDR3 nucleotides are TGTGCCAGCAGTAGCCTTTTTGCGGGGGAGCTGTTTTTT.

The chain combines TRBV7-2 with TRBJ2-7, with TRBD2 matching over 7 bases. This CDR3 is 15 amino acids long. Germline values: CDR1 SGHTA, CDR2 FQGNSA. V shed 5 bases, J shed 7 bases, and the junction held 14 bases outside the gene matches. The CDR3 sequence: CASSPIWEGLGEQYF. The DNA of the CDR3 is TGTGCCAGCAGCCCTATTTGGGAGGGCCTGGGTGAGCAGTACTTC.

This clonotype has a handful of counts. The chain combines TRBV20-1 with TRBJ2-2; D is unclear. The CDR3 is 11 amino acids. V lost 5 bases, J lost 5 bases, and 6 bases lay in between. The germline CDR1 and CDR2 sequences are DFQATT and SNEGSKA (reference sequence). CDR3 DNA sequence: TGCAGTGCTGGCCGGACCGGGGAGCTGTTTTTT. Translating gives CSAGRTGELFF.

This clonotype was seen ten or more times. The J gene is TRBJ2-7, the V gene TRBV10-3; D not resolved. CDR1 ENHRY and CDR2 SYGVKD come from the germline V gene. The CDR3 has 12 residues. V was cut by 3 bases and J by 3 bases, with 6 bases left in between. This CDR3 is CAISELDYEQYF. CDR3 in DNA: TGTGCCATCAGTGAACTGGACTACGAGCAGTACTTC.

This clonotype was observed at least ten times. The J gene is TRBJ2-2, the V gene TRBV4-3; no clear D. The germline V gene encodes CDR1 LGHNA and CDR2 YSLEER. The ends were cut back, 5 bases at V and 4 bases at J, with 8 bases in the middle. This CDR3 contains 13 residues. This CDR3 is CASSSDRTGELFF. The DNA for the CDR3 is TGCGCCAGCAGCTCGGACCGCACCGGGGAGCTGTTTTTT.

This clonotype has only a few counts. J is TRBJ2-3 and V is TRBV11-2, with 8 positions matching TRBD2. The CDR3 has 17 residues. The V gene's germline CDR1 is SGHAT and CDR2 FQNNGV. V dropped 5 bases and J dropped 3; count of bases not matched to a gene: 13. The CDR3 region is CASSPTGSGKRTDTQYF. The CDR3 DNA is TGTGCCAGCAGCCCTACGGGTAGCGGGAAGAGGACAGATACGCAGTATTTT.

This clonotype was detected only a few times. The chain recombines TRBV3-1 with TRBJ2-3; D might be TRBD2 (6 bases). V was pared by 5 bases and J by 6 bases, with 12 bases between. CDR3 size: 13 residues. Per germline, CDR1 LGHDT and CDR2 YNNKEL (reference sequence). CDR3 region: CASSKTGVDTQYF. The CDR3, as DNA: TGTGCCAGCAGCAAGACGGGGGTCGATACGCAGTATTTT.

This clonotype has more than one count but fewer than ten. The gene calls are TRBV5-1 and TRBJ2-5; TRBD1 agrees at 8 bases. Germline-derived CDR1 and CDR2 are SGHRS and YFSETQ. This CDR3 has 15 residues. V lost 0 bases to trimming and J lost 1 base; unmatched junction nucleotides: 2. The CDR3 region is CASSLGDRSQETQYF. The CDR3 bases are TGCGCCAGCAGCTTGGGGGACAGGTCCCAAGAGACCCAGTACTTC.

DNA for the CDR3: TGTGCCACCAGTGATGGACAACCCACCCAGTACTTC. Translation gives CATSDGQPTQYF. This rearrangement joins TRBV24-1 to TRBJ2-5; TRBD1 might be the D (5 bases). Trimming removed 3 bases from V and 8 bases from J, with 9 bases in between. CDR1 is KGHDR, CDR2 SFDVKD, per germline. CDR3 length equals 12 residues.